The 9 T cell receptor beta chains reported below all come from one sample, sequenced in a study of T cell responses to AZD1222 COVID-19 vaccine. The repertoire was sequenced with immunoSEQ multiplex PCR; TCRdb's copy has only in-frame clones and lacks some. The data show 120,000 to 150,000 clones, with roughly 90% seen just once and over 2.5% held by the top ten. This specimen was peripheral blood, taken on day 0 of AZD1222 vaccination. The source is an adult in good health.

The rearrangement joins TRBV4-3 to TRBJ1-1; D uncertain. The germline V gene encodes CDR1 LGHNA and CDR2 YSLEER. The CDR3 has 16 amino acids. Trimming took 4 bases from V and 0 from J, leaving 15 bases between them. The chain's CDR3 is CASSLLAGRMNTEAFF. In nucleotides, the CDR3 is TGCGCCAGCAGCCTCCTCGCGGGGAGGATGAACACTGAAGCTTTCTTT.

This sequence joins TRBV2 and TRBJ2-5; a weak D match, TRBD1 (6 bases). This CDR3 is 14 amino acids long. V was cut by 6 bases and J by 5 bases, with 16 bases left in between. Germline V CDR1 and CDR2: SNHLY, FYNNEI. The CDR3 here is CASRAGERGETQYF. CDR3 coding DNA: TGTGCCAGCAGGGCAGGGGAACGCGGGGAGACCCAGTACTTC.

The chain links TRBV21-1 to TRBJ1-4; no DNA check was done on the table's D call, TRBD1. TRBV21-1 represents a pseudogene. This CDR3 is 18 amino acids long. CDR3 nucleotide sequence: TGTGCCAGCAGCAGATTTGGGACAGACCTTACAACTAATGAAAAACTGTTTTTT. Amino acid sequence: CASSRFGTDLTTNEKLFF.

The genes are TRBV6-5 and TRBJ2-5, with D unresolved. CDR3 length: 14 amino acids. Looked up from germline, CDR1 is MNHEY and CDR2 is SVGAGI. V lost 0 bases, J lost 4 bases, and 9 bases lay in between. The CDR3: CASSYSDDSETQYF. CDR3 coding DNA: TGTGCCAGCAGTTACTCGGATGACTCAGAGACCCAGTACTTC.

The V and J genes are TRBV5-6 and TRBJ2-2; the match to TRBD1 covers 11 bases. J gave up 6 bases and V 3 bases, and 7 bases lay outside the gene matches. The CDR3 covers 16 residues. Looked up from germline, CDR1 is SGHDT and CDR2 is YYEEEE. CDR3 sequence: CASSSKGQGVSGELFF. The CDR3 DNA reads as TGTGCCAGCAGCTCCAAGGGACAGGGGGTCTCCGGGGAGCTGTTTTTT.

V gene TRBV7-9 combines with J gene TRBJ2-3; TRBD1 or TRBD2 may be the D gene (6 bases each). V was cut by 6 bases and J by 7 bases, with 11 bases left in between. Germline V gene data show CDR1 as SEHNR and CDR2 as FQNEAQ (reference sequence). The CDR3 is 12 residues long. This CDR3 is CASSRGVNTQYF. DNA for the CDR3: TGTGCCAGCAGTAGGGGGGTCAATACGCAGTATTTT.

The chain uses TRBV28 and TRBJ2-7; D is possibly TRBD2 (6 bases). Germline CDR1 reads MDHEN; CDR2 reads SYDVKM. CDR3 length: 12 amino acids. The V gene lost 6 bases and the J gene lost 1 base, with 7 bases spanning the gap. DNA for the CDR3: TGTGCCAGCAGCGGGACTTCCTACGAGCAGTACTTC. Amino acid sequence: CASSGTSYEQYF.

The CDR3 DNA reads as TGTGCCACCAGCAGAGATTTTAGGGGAGGAGAGACCCAGTACTTC. It is translated as CATSRDFRGGETQYF. The V call is TRBV15, the J call TRBJ2-5; a weak D match, TRBD2 (6 bases). This CDR3 has 15 amino acids. Trimming shortened V by 0 bases and J by 4 bases, and 12 bases separated the two germline ends. CDR1 and CDR2 (germline): LNHNV, YYDKDF (reference sequence).

The chain uses TRBV15 and TRBJ1-5; D is unclear. CDR3 length equals 16 residues. Per germline, CDR1 LNHNV and CDR2 YYDKDF (reference sequence). The germline V and J ends were trimmed by 2 bases and 2 bases, with 13 bases remaining between them. The CDR3 DNA sequence: TGTGCCACCAGCAGATCCCCTGAGGGCGGCAATCAGCCCCAGCATTTT. It is translated as CATSRSPEGGNQPQHF.